This TCR beta chain was identified in a study of identical twins. In regard to this clonotype: Its specificity is not known.

General study points: The conclusions drew on cross-sectional statistical analysis instead of tracking the same donors. A partial confounding effect on zero-insertion analyses could come from invariant MAIT and iNKT cells.

From germline, CDR1 is LNHDA and CDR2 SQIVND (reference sequence). After removal of 4 bases from V and 1 base from J, the junction contained 3 bases not matched to a gene. This CDR3 is built from 15 residues. TCRdb recomputed calls from the 5' RACE reads with MiXCR, one row per CDR3 protein. Among around 500,000 distinct CDR3 sequences listed, about 14% were seen once. These data also formed part of another study, on yellow fever vaccine responses in identical twins.

The sequencing input was CD4+ T cells sorted from blood. The J gene is TRBJ2-2, the V gene TRBV19; 7 nucleotides agree with TRBD1. This clonotype originated in a woman younger than 30 in good health. This chain's CDR3 is CASSTNRGNTGELFF. CDR3 sequence (DNA): TGTGCCAGTAGTACCAACAGGGGGAACACCGGGGAGCTGTTTTTT.